The TCR beta chain under discussion was sequenced for a study of shared clonotypes between healthy human individuals. As for the study in general: CD8 memory received one plate per donor, CD8 naive two, CD4 memory three and CD4 naive three. Study observations and caveats: A reduction in generation probabilities was seen for non-shared clonotypes relative to those shared by all four donors.

Notes on this clone: The antigen is not known.

Measured with immunoSEQ multiplex PCR; TCRdb has only the in-frame clones, and not every one. This table has hundreds of thousands of clones, 90% to 97% appearing once. CD4+ cells underwent separation, giving CD45RA+ naive and CD45RA-negative memory subsets. The TCR comes from a woman aged 25 to 45 in good health. Sequenced sample: naive CD4+ T cells sorted from blood. The subset was: CD45RA+ positively selected.

CDR3 in amino acids: CASRRDRGENTIYF. As DNA, the CDR3 is TGTGCCAGCCGCCGGGACAGGGGAGAAAACACCATATATTTT. The chain has TRBV6-5 and TRBJ1-3, with 10 bases identical to TRBD1. Germline CDR1 MNHEY, CDR2 SVGAGI. V dropped 8 bases and J dropped 6; count of bases not matched to a gene: 7. This CDR3 is 14 amino acids long.